This T cell receptor (beta chain) was sequenced for a study of neurological immune-mediated disorders. Whole-study findings and limits: While HTLV-1-associated myelopathy showed the greatest TCR clonal expansion, multiple sclerosis showed the least, falling below healthy controls.

5'RACE with 10-nucleotide random UMIs produced the cDNA. Every sequencing run generated over 160 million TCR-beta sequences from 15-18 subjects. TCRdb re-analysed the 5' RACE reads in MiXCR, keeping a single row per CDR3 protein. The sample includes tens of thousands of distinct CDR3 sequences, less than 25% seen only once; the top ten take 4.6%. The CDR3 spans 16 residues. Germline V gene lookup returns CDR1 SGHTA and CDR2 FQGNSA. V was clipped by 6 bases and J by 1 base; unmatched bases: 7. This clonotype was counted at least ten times. Its specificity is not known. Indicated time point: technical triplicate 2.

The sequenced material came from PBMCs. The J gene is TRBJ2-2, the V gene TRBV7-2; 8 nucleotides agree with TRBD1. This TCR derives from a man in his sixties with HTLV-1-associated myelopathy (HAM/TSP). The CDR3 DNA reads as TGTGCCAGCAGGAGGACAGGGACCCAGAACACCGGGGAGCTGTTTTTT. Translating it yields CASRRTGTQNTGELFF.